This T cell receptor beta chain comes out of a study of cytomegalovirus exposure and HLA in healthy donors. J gave up 2 bases and V 5 bases, and 11 bases lay outside the gene matches. The CDR3 covers 16 residues. The germline gives CDR1 MDHEN, CDR2 SYDVKM. Primers: 60 Vbeta forward and 13 Jbeta reverse. Libraries were prepared by immunoSEQ multiplex PCR; TCRdb keeps only in-frame clonotypes and omits some of them. The profile shows roughly 150,000 clones, around 80% of them singletons. This chain links TRBV28 with TRBJ1-2, with TRBD1 matching 7 bases. The clonotype was recovered from a woman aged 18-29 years in good health and CMV-seronegative. Material for sequencing was PBMCs. In DNA, the CDR3 is TGTGCCAGCAGTCCTGTGGACAGGTTTCTCAACTATGGCTACACCTTC. This encodes CASSPVDRFLNYGYTF.